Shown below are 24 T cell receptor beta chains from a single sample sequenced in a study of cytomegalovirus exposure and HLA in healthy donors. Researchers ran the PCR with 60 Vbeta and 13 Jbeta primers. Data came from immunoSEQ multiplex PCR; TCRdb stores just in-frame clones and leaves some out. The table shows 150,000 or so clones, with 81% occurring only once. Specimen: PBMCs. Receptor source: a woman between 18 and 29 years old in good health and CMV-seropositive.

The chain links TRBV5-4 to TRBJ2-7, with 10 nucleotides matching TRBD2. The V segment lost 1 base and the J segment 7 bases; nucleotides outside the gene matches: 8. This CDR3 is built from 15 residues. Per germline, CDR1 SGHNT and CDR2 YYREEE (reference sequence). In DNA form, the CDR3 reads TGTGCCAGCAGCTTGATTAGCGGGGGGCGGACGGAGCAGTACTTC. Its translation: CASSLISGGRTEQYF.

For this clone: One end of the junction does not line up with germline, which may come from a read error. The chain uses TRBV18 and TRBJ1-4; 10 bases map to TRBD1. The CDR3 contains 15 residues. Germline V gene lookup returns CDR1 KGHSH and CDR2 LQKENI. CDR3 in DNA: TGTGCCAGATCACTTGCCGGGACAGGGGTCGAAAAACTGTTTTTT. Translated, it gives CARSLAGTGVEKLFF.

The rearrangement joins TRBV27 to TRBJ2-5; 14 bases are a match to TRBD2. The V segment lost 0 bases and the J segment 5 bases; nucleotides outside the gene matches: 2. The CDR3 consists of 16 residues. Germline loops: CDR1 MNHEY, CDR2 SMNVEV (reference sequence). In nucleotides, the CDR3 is TGTGCCAGCAGTTTATCCTGGACTAGCGGGGGGGAGACCCAGTACTTC. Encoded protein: CASSLSWTSGGETQYF.

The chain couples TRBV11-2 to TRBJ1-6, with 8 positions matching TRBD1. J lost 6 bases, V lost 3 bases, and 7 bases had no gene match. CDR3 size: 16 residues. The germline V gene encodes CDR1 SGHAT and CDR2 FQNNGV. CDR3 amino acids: CASSFRGQNRNSPLHF. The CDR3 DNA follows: TGTGCCAGCAGCTTCAGGGGGCAGAACCGTAATTCACCCCTCCACTTT.

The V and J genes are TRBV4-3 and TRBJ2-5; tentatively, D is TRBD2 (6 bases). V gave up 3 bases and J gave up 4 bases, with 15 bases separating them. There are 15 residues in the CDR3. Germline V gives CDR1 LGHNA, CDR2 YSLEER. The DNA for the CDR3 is TGCGCCAGCAGCCACAATGCGGGGATAGGAGAGACCCAGTACTTC. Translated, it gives CASSHNAGIGETQYF.

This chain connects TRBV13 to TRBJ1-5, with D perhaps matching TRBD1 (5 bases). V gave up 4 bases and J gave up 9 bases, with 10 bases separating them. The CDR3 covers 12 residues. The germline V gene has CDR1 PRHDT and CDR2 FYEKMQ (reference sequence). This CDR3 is CASSSGGAPQHF. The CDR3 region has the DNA TGTGCCAGCAGCTCGGGGGGTGCGCCCCAGCATTTT. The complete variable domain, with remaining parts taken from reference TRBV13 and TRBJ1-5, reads AAGVIQSPRHLIKEKRETATLKCYPIPRHDTVYWYQQGPGQDPQFLISFYEKMQSDKGSIPDRFSAQQFSDYHSELNMSSLELGDSALYFCASSSGGAPQHFGDGTRLSIL.

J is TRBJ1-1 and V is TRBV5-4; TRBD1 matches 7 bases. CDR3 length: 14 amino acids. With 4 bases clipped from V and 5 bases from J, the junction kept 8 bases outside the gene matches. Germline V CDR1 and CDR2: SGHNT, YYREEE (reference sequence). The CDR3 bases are TGTGCCAGCAGCCCCGTCAGGGGGGATACTGAAGCTTTCTTT. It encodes CASSPVRGDTEAFF.

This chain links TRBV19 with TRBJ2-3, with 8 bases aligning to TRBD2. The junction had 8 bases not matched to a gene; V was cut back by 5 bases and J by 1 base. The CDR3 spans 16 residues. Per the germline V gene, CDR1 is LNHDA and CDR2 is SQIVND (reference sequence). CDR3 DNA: TGTGCCAGTAGTCAAACGGGGGGGCCCCGCACAGATACGCAGTATTTT. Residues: CASSQTGGPRTDTQYF.

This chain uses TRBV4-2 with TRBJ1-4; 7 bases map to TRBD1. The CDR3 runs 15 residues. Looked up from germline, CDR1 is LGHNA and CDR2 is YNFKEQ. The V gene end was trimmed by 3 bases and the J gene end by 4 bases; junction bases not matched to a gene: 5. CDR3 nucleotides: TGTGCCAGCAGCCAGAGCCGGGACAGTAATGAAAAACTGTTTTTT. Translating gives CASSQSRDSNEKLFF.

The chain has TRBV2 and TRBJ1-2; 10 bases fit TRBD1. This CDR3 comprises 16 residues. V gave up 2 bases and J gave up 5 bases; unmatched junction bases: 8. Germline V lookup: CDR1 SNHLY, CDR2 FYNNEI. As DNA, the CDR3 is TGTGCCAGCAGTGAAACCACCGGGACAGGGGAATATGGCTACACCTTC. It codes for CASSETTGTGEYGYTF.

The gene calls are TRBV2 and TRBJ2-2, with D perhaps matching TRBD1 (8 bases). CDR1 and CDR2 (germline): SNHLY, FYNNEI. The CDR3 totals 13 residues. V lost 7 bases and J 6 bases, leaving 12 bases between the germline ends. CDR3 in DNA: TGTGCCAGCAAACAGGGGGGGGCCGGGGAGCTGTTTTTT. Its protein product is CASKQGGAGELFF.

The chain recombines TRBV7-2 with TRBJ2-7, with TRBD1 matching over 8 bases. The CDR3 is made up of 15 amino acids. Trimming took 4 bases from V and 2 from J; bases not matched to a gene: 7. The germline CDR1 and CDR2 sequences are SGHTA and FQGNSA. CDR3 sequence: CASSSRDRGAYEQYF. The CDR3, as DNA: TGTGCCAGCAGCTCGAGAGACAGGGGCGCCTACGAGCAGTACTTC.

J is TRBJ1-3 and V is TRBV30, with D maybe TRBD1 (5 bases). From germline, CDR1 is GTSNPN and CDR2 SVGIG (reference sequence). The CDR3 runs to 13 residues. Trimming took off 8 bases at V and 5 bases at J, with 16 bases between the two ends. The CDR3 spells CAQNTQGRNTIYF. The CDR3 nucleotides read TGTGCCCAGAATACCCAGGGAAGAAACACCATATATTTT. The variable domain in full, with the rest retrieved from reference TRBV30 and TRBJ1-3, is SQTIHQWPATLVQPVGSPLSLECTVEGTSNPNLYWYRQAAGRGLQLLFYSVGIGQISSEVPQNLSASRPQDRQFILSSKKLLLSDSGFYLCAQNTQGRNTIYFGEGSWLTVV.

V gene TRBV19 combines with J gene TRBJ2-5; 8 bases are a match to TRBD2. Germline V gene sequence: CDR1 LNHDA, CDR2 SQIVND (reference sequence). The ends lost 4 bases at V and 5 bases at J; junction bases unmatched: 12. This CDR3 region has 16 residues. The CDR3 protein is CASSTSPTSGGETQYF. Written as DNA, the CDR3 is TGTGCCAGTAGTACATCCCCCACTAGCGGAGGGGAGACCCAGTACTTC.

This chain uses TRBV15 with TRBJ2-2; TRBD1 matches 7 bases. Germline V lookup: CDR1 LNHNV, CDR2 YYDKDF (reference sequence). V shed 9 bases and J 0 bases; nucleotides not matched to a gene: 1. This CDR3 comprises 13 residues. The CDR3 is CATTGPNTGELFF. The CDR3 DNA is TGTGCCACGACAGGGCCGAACACCGGGGAGCTGTTTTTT. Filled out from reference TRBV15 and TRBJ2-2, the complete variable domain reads DAMVIQNPRYQVTQFGKPVTLSCSQTLNHNVMYWYQQKSSQAPKLLFHYYDKDFNNEADTPDNFQSRRPNTSFCFLDIRSPGLGDTAMYLCATTGPNTGELFFGEGSRLTVL.

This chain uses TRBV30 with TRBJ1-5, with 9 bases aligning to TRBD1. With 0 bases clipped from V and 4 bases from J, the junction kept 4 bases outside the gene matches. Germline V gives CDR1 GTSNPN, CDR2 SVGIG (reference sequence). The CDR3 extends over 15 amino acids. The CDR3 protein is CAWSVHRGPNQPQHF. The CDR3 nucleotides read TGTGCCTGGAGTGTACACAGGGGGCCTAATCAGCCCCAGCATTTT. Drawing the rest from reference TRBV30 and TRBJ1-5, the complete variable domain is SQTIHQWPATLVQPVGSPLSLECTVEGTSNPNLYWYRQAAGRGLQLLFYSVGIGQISSEVPQNLSASRPQDRQFILSSKKLLLSDSGFYLCAWSVHRGPNQPQHFGDGTRLSIL.

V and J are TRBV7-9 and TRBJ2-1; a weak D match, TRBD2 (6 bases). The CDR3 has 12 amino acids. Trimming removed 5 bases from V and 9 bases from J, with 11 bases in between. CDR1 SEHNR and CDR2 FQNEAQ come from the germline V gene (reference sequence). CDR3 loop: CASSTQRAEQFF. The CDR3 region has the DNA TGTGCCAGCAGCACGCAGCGGGCTGAGCAGTTCTTC.

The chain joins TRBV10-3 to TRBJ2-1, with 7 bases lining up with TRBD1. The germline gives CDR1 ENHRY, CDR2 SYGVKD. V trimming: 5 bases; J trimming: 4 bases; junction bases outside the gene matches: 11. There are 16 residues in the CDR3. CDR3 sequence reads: CAISRTGTELYNEQFF. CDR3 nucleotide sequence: TGTGCCATCAGTCGCACCGGGACAGAGCTTTACAATGAGCAGTTCTTC.

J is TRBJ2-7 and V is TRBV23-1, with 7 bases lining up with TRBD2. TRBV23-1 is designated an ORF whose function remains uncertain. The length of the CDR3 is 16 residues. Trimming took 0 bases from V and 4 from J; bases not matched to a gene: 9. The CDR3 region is CASSQSLGRDLYEQYF. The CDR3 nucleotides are TGCGCCAGCAGTCAATCACTAGGGAGGGACTTATACGAGCAGTACTTC.

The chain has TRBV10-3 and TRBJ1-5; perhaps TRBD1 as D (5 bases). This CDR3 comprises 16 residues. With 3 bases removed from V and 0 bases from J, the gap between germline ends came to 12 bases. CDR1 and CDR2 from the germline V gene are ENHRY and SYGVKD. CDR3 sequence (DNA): TGTGCCATCAGTGACCGGGGGGGGAATAGCAATCAGCCCCAGCATTTT. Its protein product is CAISDRGGNSNQPQHF.

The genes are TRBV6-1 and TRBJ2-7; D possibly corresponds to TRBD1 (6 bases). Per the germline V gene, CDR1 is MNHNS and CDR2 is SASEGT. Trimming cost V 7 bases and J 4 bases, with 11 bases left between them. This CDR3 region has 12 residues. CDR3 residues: CASTEGVYEQYF. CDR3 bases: TGTGCCAGCACCGAGGGGGTTTACGAGCAGTACTTC.

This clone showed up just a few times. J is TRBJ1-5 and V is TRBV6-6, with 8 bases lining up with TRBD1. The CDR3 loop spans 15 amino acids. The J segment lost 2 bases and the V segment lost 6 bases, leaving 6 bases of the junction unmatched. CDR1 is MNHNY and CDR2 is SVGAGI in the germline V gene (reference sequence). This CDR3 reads CASSSDRVGNQPQHF. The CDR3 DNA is TGTGCCAGCAGCTCGGACAGGGTTGGCAATCAGCCCCAGCATTTT.

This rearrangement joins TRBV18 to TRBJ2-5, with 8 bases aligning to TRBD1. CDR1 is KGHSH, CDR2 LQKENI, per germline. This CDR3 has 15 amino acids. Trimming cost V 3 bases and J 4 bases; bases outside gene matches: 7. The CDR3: CASSPTQGVRETQYF. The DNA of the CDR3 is TGTGCCAGCTCACCGACACAGGGGGTGCGAGAGACCCAGTACTTC.

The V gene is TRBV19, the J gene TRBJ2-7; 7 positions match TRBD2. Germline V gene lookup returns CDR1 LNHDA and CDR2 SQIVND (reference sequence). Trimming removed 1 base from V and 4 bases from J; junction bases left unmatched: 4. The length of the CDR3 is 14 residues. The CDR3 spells CASSIASGLYEQYF. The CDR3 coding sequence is TGTGCCAGTAGTATAGCTAGCGGTCTGTACGAGCAGTACTTC.